A single sample is the source of the 9 T cell receptor beta chains below, sequenced in a study of response to subunit inactivated influenza vaccine (dated by TCRdb to 2017 to 2018). Library preparation used RT-PCR. Sequencing used an Illumina HiSeq 2500. The public reads were run again by TCRdb, first through fastp at Q25 and then through MiXCR, and only productive beta chains were kept. Under each unique CDR3 protein, matching rows form one entry showing the most common genes and DNA. The sample records hundreds of thousands of distinct CDR3 sequences, about 14% of which are singletons. Together, the top ten hold around 7.3% of the sample. The specimen comprised PBMCs from blood, sampled 14 days before vaccination. All receptors come from a man between 45 and 60 years old who received an inactivated influenza vaccine. Donor details come from another sample of the same person, matched by shared clones.

This clonotype came up a few times. This rearrangement joins TRBV7-9 to TRBJ2-1; either TRBD1 or TRBD2 may fit D (5 bases each). The V end lost 7 bases, the J end lost 7 bases, and 26 bases lay between the germline ends. The CDR3 runs 17 residues. Germline assignment: CDR1 SEHNR and CDR2 FQNEAQ (reference sequence). CDR3 sequence reads: CASNPPRGRAGLNEQFF. CDR3 nucleotides: TGTGCCAGCAACCCCCCGCGCGGCAGGGCGGGTTTGAATGAGCAGTTCTTC. The full variable domain, in which reference TRBV7-9 and TRBJ2-1 provide the parts outside the CDR3, is DTGVSQNPRHKITKRGQNVTFRCDPISEHNRLYWYRQTLGQGPEFLTYFQNEAQLEKSRLLSDRFSAERPKGSFSTLEIQRTEQGDSAMYLCASNPPRGRAGLNEQFFGPGTRLTVL.

This clonotype was seen only a few times. The V gene is TRBV12-5, the J gene TRBJ1-1; no clear D gene. V was shortened by 0 bases and J by 1 base, with 18 bases between the two germline ends. Germline CDR1 reads LGHNT; CDR2 reads FRNRAP. This CDR3 has 18 amino acids. CDR3 nucleotide sequence: TGTGCTAGTGGTTTGGTATTAGGGAGTGGAAGCCGGAACACTGAAGCTTTCTTT. Amino acid sequence: CASGLVLGSGSRNTEAFF.

The rearrangement uses TRBV12-3 or TRBV12-4 and TRBJ2-3; D is uncertain. This CDR3 has 14 residues. V was clipped by 3 bases and J by 2 bases, with 9 bases between them. The CDR3 loop reads CASSFLRFTDTQYF. Written as DNA, the CDR3 is TGTGCCAGCAGTTTTCTACGATTCACAGATACGCAGTATTTT.

The J gene is TRBJ2-5, the V gene TRBV5-1, with 9 nucleotides matching TRBD1. Trimming took 1 base from V and 4 from J; bases not matched to a gene: 5. Germline loops: CDR1 SGHRS, CDR2 YFSETQ. CDR3 length equals 15 residues. The CDR3 is CASSLSTGGVETQYF. In nucleotides, the CDR3 is TGCGCCAGCAGCTTGTCCACAGGGGGCGTAGAGACCCAGTACTTC.

This clonotype has just a few counts. The V call is TRBV28, the J call TRBJ1-2; no clear D gene. The length of the CDR3 is 13 residues. The V gene's germline CDR1 is MDHEN and CDR2 SYDVKM. Trimming removed 8 bases at V and 0 bases at J, with 10 bases between. The CDR3 reads CASVREANYGYTF. CDR3 nucleotides: TGTGCCAGCGTTCGGGAAGCTAACTATGGCTACACCTTC.

V and J are TRBV11-2 and TRBJ1-1, with D perhaps TRBD1 (5 bases). Germline V gives CDR1 SGHAT, CDR2 FQNNGV. CDR3 length: 14 amino acids. Trimming left V 5 bases short and J 6 bases short, with 16 bases between. The CDR3 loop reads CASSGRAVEAEAFF. DNA for the CDR3: TGTGCCAGCAGCGGCAGGGCTGTGGAGGCTGAAGCTTTCTTT. Looking up the rest from reference TRBV11-2 and TRBJ1-1 gives the full variable domain: EAGVAQSPRYKIIEKRQSVAFWCNPISGHATLYWYQQILGQGPKLLIQFQNNGVVDDSQLPKDRFSAERLKGVDSTLKIQPAKLEDSAVYLCASSGRAVEAEAFFGQGTRLTVV.

V and J are TRBV9 and TRBJ2-2, with D hard to call. Germline V CDR1 and CDR2: SGDLS, YYNGEE. V was pared by 0 bases and J by 3 bases, with 9 bases between. This CDR3 contains 15 residues. The chain's CDR3 is CASSVEIGHTGELFF. CDR3 DNA: TGTGCCAGCAGCGTAGAGATAGGGCACACCGGGGAGCTGTTTTTT.

This clonotype was observed a handful of times. The rearrangement joins TRBV5-6 to TRBJ2-6; D unresolved. The CDR3 consists of 14 residues. V dropped 4 bases and J dropped 4 bases, with 9 bases sitting between them. Germline loops: CDR1 SGHDT, CDR2 YYEEEE. The CDR3 sequence is CASSPTWGANVLTF. Written as DNA, the CDR3 is TGTGCCAGCAGCCCGACATGGGGGGCCAACGTCCTGACTTTC.

The chain joins TRBV7-9 to TRBJ2-7; the D call may be TRBD1 or TRBD2 (5 bases each). This CDR3 has 14 amino acids. Trimming stripped 2 bases from V and 6 bases from J, with 14 bases between. CDR1 SEHNR and CDR2 FQNEAQ come from the germline V gene (reference sequence). DNA for the CDR3: TGTGCCAGCAGCTTACGGGGCCATCCCTCCGAGCAGTACTTC. It is translated as CASSLRGHPSEQYF.